This TCR beta chain derives from a study of OX40 agonist ivuxolimab in advanced cancers. Study details: Patients were dosed with the agonistic anti-OX40 (CD134) antibody ivuxolimab. Eligibility rules accepted prior anti-PD-1, anti-PD-L1 or anti-CTLA-4 therapy, and approximately 40% had some. Whole-study findings and limits: Near-lowest levels of clonal expansion characterized partial responders at 0.1-3.0 mg/kg. Compared with CD4+, CD8+ T cells on average had more expanded clones.

This clone has just a few counts. The antigen is unknown. Assay: immunoSEQ multiplex PCR; the TCRdb copy retains only in-frame clones and omits some. The sample carries approximately 61,000 clones, approximately 91% recorded once. V lost 1 base and J 5 bases, leaving 9 bases between the germline ends. Per germline, CDR1 SEHNR and CDR2 FQNEAQ (reference sequence). The length of the CDR3 is 13 residues. Sequenced here: CD4+ or CD8+ T cells sorted from blood, sampled in a trial of the OX40 agonist ivuxolimab. The receptor's source is an adult with an advanced solid tumor such as melanoma, head and neck, liver or kidney cancer. The chain joins TRBV7-9 to TRBJ2-7; no reliable D call. CDR3 DNA: TGTGCCAGCAGCTTAGTACCACCGGACGAGCAGTACTTC. This gives the protein CASSLVPPDEQYF. The full variable domain, completed using reference TRBV7-9 and TRBJ2-7, is DTGVSQNPRHKITKRGQNVTFRCDPISEHNRLYWYRQTLGQGPEFLTYFQNEAQLEKSRLLSDRFSAERPKGSFSTLEIQRTEQGDSAMYLCASSLVPPDEQYFGPGTRLTVT.